This T cell receptor (beta chain) was observed in a study of T cell repertoires in cytomegalovirus infection. As for the study in general: Carrying CMV and the relevant HLA type showed in public TCR beta signatures.

Germline V gives CDR1 LGHNT, CDR2 FRNRAP. The germline V and J ends were trimmed by 5 bases and 1 base, with 9 bases remaining between them. The CDR3 consists of 14 residues. One entry per CDR3 protein, called by TCRdb with MiXCR from the reads. This table has roughly 320,000 distinct CDR3 sequences, 9.5% appearing once. This clonotype was seen at least ten times. V usage is TRBV12-5 and J usage is TRBJ1-5; D remains ambiguous. The source is a human donor in good health (CMV status not recorded). Some clones in this sample may be carry-over from other donors' samples. Sequenced sample: PBMCs. CDR3 sequence: CASGPLLSNQPQHF. In nucleotides, the CDR3 is TGTGCTAGTGGTCCTCTCCTAAGCAATCAGCCCCAGCATTTT.